This T cell receptor (beta chain) was captured by sequencing in a study of blood T cell repertoires in COVID-19. Study as a whole: T cells, B-cell-depleted T cells, or PBMCs provided the cDNA or gDNA that served as material.

V was clipped by 7 bases and J by 0 bases, with 9 bases between them. From germline, CDR1 is LNHDA and CDR2 SQIVND (reference sequence). The CDR3 is made up of 13 amino acids. Produced via immunoSEQ multiplex PCR; TCRdb's table is partial and in-frame only. The table lists some 140,000 clones, about 76% of them singletons. This rearrangement joins TRBV19 to TRBJ1-1; D may be TRBD1 (5 bases). Sequencing input: peripheral blood. This TCR came from a woman aged 70-85 years with COVID-19, enrolled during active disease. This CDR3 reads CASTQGVNTEAFF. CDR3 coding DNA: TGTGCCAGTACCCAGGGTGTGAACACTGAAGCTTTCTTT.